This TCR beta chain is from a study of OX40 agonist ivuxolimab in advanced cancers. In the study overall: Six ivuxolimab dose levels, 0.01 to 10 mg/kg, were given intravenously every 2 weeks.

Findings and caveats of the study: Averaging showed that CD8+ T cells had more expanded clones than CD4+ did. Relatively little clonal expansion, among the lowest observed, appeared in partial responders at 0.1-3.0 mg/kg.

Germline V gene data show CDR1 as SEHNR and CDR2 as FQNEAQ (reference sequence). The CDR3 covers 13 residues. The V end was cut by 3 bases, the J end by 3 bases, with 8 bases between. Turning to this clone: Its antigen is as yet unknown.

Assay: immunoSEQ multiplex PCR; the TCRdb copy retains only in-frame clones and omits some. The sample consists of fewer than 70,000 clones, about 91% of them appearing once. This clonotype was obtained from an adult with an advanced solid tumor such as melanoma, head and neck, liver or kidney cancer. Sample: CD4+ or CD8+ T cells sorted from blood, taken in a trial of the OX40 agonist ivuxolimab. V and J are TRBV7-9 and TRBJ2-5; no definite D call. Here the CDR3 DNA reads TGTGCCAGCAGCTTCGGGCCCGAAGAGACCCAGTACTTC. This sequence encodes CASSFGPEETQYF. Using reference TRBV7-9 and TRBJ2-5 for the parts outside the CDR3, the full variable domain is DTGVSQNPRHKITKRGQNVTFRCDPISEHNRLYWYRQTLGQGPEFLTYFQNEAQLEKSRLLSDRFSAERPKGSFSTLEIQRTEQGDSAMYLCASSFGPEETQYFGPGTRLLVL.